The entry below describes one T cell receptor (beta chain). These data come from a study of blood T cell repertoires in COVID-19. The overall study: The analysed material was cDNA or gDNA that came from T cells, B-cell-depleted T cells, or PBMCs.

The authors' processing: By means of reference gene primer amplification, nucleated cell counts were estimated. The repertoire was sequenced with immunoSEQ multiplex PCR; TCRdb's copy has only in-frame clones and lacks some. V, J and clone size were drawn from that table, and D and trimming were deduced from the DNA. Of roughly 290,000 clones listed, about 90% are singletons. CDR1 is PRHDT, CDR2 FYEKMQ, per germline (reference sequence). The ends were cut back, 5 bases at V and 0 bases at J, with 15 bases in the middle. This CDR3 region has 16 residues. The sequence was obtained from a woman between 18 and 29 years old with acute COVID-19. The chain uses TRBV13 and TRBJ2-3; D is unclear. Sequencing used PBMCs or T cells enriched from blood (not recorded which). The CDR3 nucleotides read TGTGCCAGCAGCGAGGAGTTGGGTGCTAGCACAGATACGCAGTATTTT. Protein sequence: CASSEELGASTDTQYF.